Following are 24 T cell receptor beta chains from one sample sequenced in a study of blood T cell repertoires in COVID-19. The protocol was immunoSEQ multiplex PCR, while the TCRdb copy is restricted to in-frame clones and leaves out a portion. The data show approximately 36,000 clones, over 80% seen once. Input material: peripheral blood. The receptor set was obtained from a man aged 50-60 years with active COVID-19.

The rearrangement links TRBV7-2 to TRBJ2-2; the D is unclear. There are 15 residues in the CDR3. Trimming pared 1 base from V and 2 bases from J, leaving 8 bases between. Germline-derived CDR1 and CDR2 are SGHTA and FQGNSA. The CDR3 DNA sequence: TGTGCCAGCAGCTTAGAGGCGGTTAACACCGGGGAGCTGTTTTTT. Translated, it gives CASSLEAVNTGELFF.

This chain uses TRBV7-2 with TRBJ2-5, with D possibly TRBD1 on 6 matching bases. Trimming left V 1 base short and J 2 bases short, with 8 bases between. Per germline, CDR1 SGHTA and CDR2 FQGNSA. The CDR3 sequence is 14 residues long. CDR3 protein: CASSLGGTQETQYF. The CDR3, as DNA: TGTGCCAGCAGCTTAGGGGGGACACAAGAGACCCAGTACTTC.

The chain recombines TRBV2 with TRBJ1-4; a possible D gene is TRBD1 (6 bases). V was shortened by 6 bases and J by 5 bases, with 16 bases between the two germline ends. From germline, CDR1 is SNHLY and CDR2 FYNNEI. This CDR3 region has 15 residues. The CDR3 spells CASSVGGAVNEKLFF. CDR3 DNA sequence: TGTGCCAGCAGCGTGGGGGGGGCCGTGAATGAAAAACTGTTTTTT.

The chain joins TRBV5-6 to TRBJ1-5; D is possibly TRBD1 (5 bases). The CDR3 covers 16 residues. V lost 3 bases and J lost 6, with 19 bases in between. In germline, CDR1 is SGHDT, CDR2 YYEEEE. The CDR3 DNA sequence: TGTGCCAGCAGCTGGACCAGGGCCGCTAATAGTCAGCCCCAGCATTTT. It translates to CASSWTRAANSQPQHF.

This clone is classed as medium-sized. The chain joins TRBV4-1 to TRBJ1-1, with 7 positions matching TRBD1. CDR3 length equals 15 residues. Losses at the gene ends were 0 bases for V and 4 bases for J; bases not matched to a gene: 5. The germline gives CDR1 MGHRA, CDR2 YSYEKL. Here the CDR3 reads CASSQDPGGGTEAFF. As DNA, the CDR3 is TGCGCCAGCAGCCAAGACCCAGGGGGTGGCACTGAAGCTTTCTTT.

V usage is TRBV5-1 and J usage is TRBJ2-1, with TRBD1 as a possible D gene (6 bases). V was cut by 3 bases and J by 5 bases, with 9 bases left in between. CDR1 is SGHRS and CDR2 is YFSETQ in the germline V gene. The CDR3 loop spans 13 amino acids. The CDR3 nucleotides are TGCGCCAGCAGCTCGGACAGCGACAATGAGCAGTTCTTC. Residues: CASSSDSDNEQFF. The full variable domain, with the rest looked up from reference TRBV5-1 and TRBJ2-1, is KAGVTQTPRYLIKTRGQQVTLSCSPISGHRSVSWYQQTPGQGLQFLFEYFSETQRNKGNFPGRFSGRQFSNSRSEMNVSTLELGDSALYLCASSSDSDNEQFFGPGTRLTVL.

The CDR3 reads CASSKDSSGNTIYF. For the CDR3, the DNA is TGCGCCAGCAGCAAGGACAGCTCTGGAAACACCATATATTTT. V gene TRBV5-1 combines with J gene TRBJ1-3, with a possible D match to TRBD1 (6 bases). The CDR3 spans 14 residues. Germline CDR1 is SGHRS and CDR2 is YFSETQ. Deletions cut 4 bases from V and 0 bases from J, with 8 bases between.

The chain combines TRBV6-5 with TRBJ2-7; D is possibly TRBD1 (8 bases). V was shortened by 6 bases and J by 5 bases, with 14 bases between the two germline ends. The CDR3 totals 13 residues. Germline CDR1 is MNHEY and CDR2 is SVGAGI. CDR3 residues: CASRTGGVNEQYF. CDR3 DNA: TGTGCCAGCAGAACAGGGGGGGTAAACGAGCAGTACTTC.

The chain employs TRBV6-5 and TRBJ1-1, with a tentative D call TRBD1 (6 bases). The germline gives CDR1 MNHEY, CDR2 SVGAGI. The CDR3 is 14 residues long. The V and J ends lost 7 bases and 1 base respectively, with 13 bases between them. The CDR3 here is CASKGGLANTEAFF. The CDR3 nucleotides are TGTGCCAGCAAGGGGGGGCTTGCGAACACTGAAGCTTTCTTT.

The V and J genes are TRBV27 and TRBJ2-7; 7 bases fit TRBD1. Germline V gives CDR1 MNHEY, CDR2 SMNVEV (reference sequence). Trimming cost V 4 bases and J 12 bases; bases outside gene matches: 12. CDR3 length equals 13 residues. The CDR3 sequence: CASSWGRGKVLYF. CDR3 sequence (DNA): TGTGCCAGCAGTTGGGGCAGGGGGAAAGTACTGTACTTC.

This clone was observed a single time. The chain links TRBV2 to TRBJ2-7; TRBD1 might be the D (6 bases). The germline gives CDR1 SNHLY, CDR2 FYNNEI. The CDR3 consists of 12 residues. The V and J ends lost 6 bases and 7 bases respectively, with 13 bases between them. CDR3 sequence reads: CASRQQGGEQYF. The CDR3 bases are TGTGCCAGCAGACAACAGGGTGGGGAGCAGTACTTC. The variable domain in full, completed from reference TRBV2 and TRBJ2-7, reads EPEVTQTPSHQVTQMGQEVILRCVPISNHLYFYWYRQILGQKVEFLVSFYNNEISEKSEIFDDQFSVERPDGSNFTLKIRSTKLEDSAMYFCASRQQGGEQYFGPGTRLTVT.

The J gene is TRBJ1-2, the V gene TRBV5-4; D possibly corresponds to TRBD1 (5 bases). In germline, CDR1 is SGHNT, CDR2 YYREEE (reference sequence). Trimming left V 0 bases short and J 5 bases short, with 20 bases between. The length of the CDR3 is 17 residues. This CDR3 is CASSLVGREGFKYGYTF. In nucleotides, the CDR3 is TGTGCCAGCAGCTTGGTGGGCAGGGAGGGCTTCAAGTATGGCTACACCTTC. The full variable domain, completed using reference TRBV5-4 and TRBJ1-2, is ETGVTQSPTHLIKTRGQQVTLRCSSQSGHNTVSWYQQALGQGPQFIFQYYREEENGRGNFPPRFSGLQFPNYSSELNVNALELDDSALYLCASSLVGREGFKYGYTFGSGTRLTVV.

This clone was counted once. The chain uses TRBV5-8 and TRBJ1-5; 7 bases fit TRBD1. Losses at the gene ends were 1 base for V and 6 bases for J; bases not matched to a gene: 7. The CDR3 is 15 residues long. In germline, CDR1 is SGHTS, CDR2 YDEGEE. CDR3 protein: CASSLWSGGGQPQHF. CDR3 DNA sequence: TGTGCCAGCAGCTTGTGGTCAGGGGGAGGTCAGCCCCAGCATTTT.

The rearrangement uses TRBV11-2 and TRBJ2-5; 15 bases align to TRBD2. The CDR3 runs 17 residues. Germline V gene sequence: CDR1 SGHAT, CDR2 FQNNGV. The junction had 7 bases not matched to a gene; V was cut back by 3 bases and J by 5 bases. The CDR3 DNA reads TGTGCCAGCAGCTTCGGACTAGCGGGGGGGTTGGCCGAGACCCAGTACTTC. It yields the protein CASSFGLAGGLAETQYF.

The V gene is TRBV19, the J gene TRBJ2-1; the D is unclear. This CDR3 contains 12 residues. The germline gives CDR1 LNHDA, CDR2 SQIVND (reference sequence). V gave up 2 bases and J gave up 8 bases, with 7 bases separating them. CDR3 amino acids: CASSIRRDEQFF. Written as DNA, the CDR3 is TGTGCCAGTAGTATACGCCGGGATGAGCAGTTCTTC. The complete variable domain, with remaining parts taken from reference TRBV19 and TRBJ2-1, reads DGGITQSPKYLFRKEGQNVTLSCEQNLNHDAMYWYRQDPGQGLRLIYYSQIVNDFQKGDIAEGYSVSREKKESFPLTVTSAQKNPTAFYLCASSIRRDEQFFGPGTRLTVL.

The rearrangement links TRBV7-6 to TRBJ2-1; D is unresolved. The V end lost 1 base, the J end lost 8 bases, and 9 bases lay between the germline ends. Germline V gene sequence: CDR1 SGHVS, CDR2 FNYEAQ. This CDR3 spans 13 amino acids. In DNA, the CDR3 is TGTGCCAGCAGCTTAGGCCCCTTAGATGAGCAGTTCTTC. Amino acids: CASSLGPLDEQFF.

The chain carries TRBV12-3 or TRBV12-4 and TRBJ1-1; D is uncertain. Trimming left V 6 bases short and J 4 bases short, with 12 bases between. CDR3 length equals 13 residues. The DNA for the CDR3 is TGTGCCAGCAGGTTCGTGACTGGCACTGAAGCTTTCTTT. Protein: CASRFVTGTEAFF.

The chain has TRBV18 and TRBJ2-7; D call uncertain. The CDR3 has 13 residues. CDR1 is KGHSH and CDR2 is LQKENI in the germline V gene. Trimming stripped 2 bases from V and 2 bases from J, with 7 bases between. The CDR3 region is CASSPSRTYEQYF. CDR3 sequence (DNA): TGTGCCAGCTCACCAAGCCGTACCTACGAGCAGTACTTC.

The chain couples TRBV2 to TRBJ1-2; 10 bases align to TRBD1. J lost 3 bases, V lost 7 bases, and 17 bases had no gene match. The CDR3 sequence is 18 residues long. Germline assignment: CDR1 SNHLY and CDR2 FYNNEI. Here the CDR3 reads CASNTYPYGTGADYGYTF. The CDR3, as DNA: TGTGCCAGCAATACTTACCCTTATGGGACAGGGGCGGACTATGGCTACACCTTC.

This chain connects TRBV5-4 to TRBJ2-3; 9 bases map to TRBD2. The trim removed 4 bases at V and 5 bases at J, leaving 14 bases unmatched. Germline CDR1 SGHNT, CDR2 YYREEE (reference sequence). CDR3 length equals 17 residues. The CDR3 spells CASSIEGRGGRIDTQYF. CDR3 in DNA: TGTGCCAGCAGCATAGAGGGGCGGGGGGGCCGAATAGATACGCAGTATTTT.

The DNA for the CDR3 is TGTGCCAGCAGCCTGGGACACCCCTTCTATGGCTACACCTTC. It yields the protein CASSLGHPFYGYTF. The V call is TRBV5-6, the J call TRBJ1-2; weak D call: TRBD1 (6 bases). Germline assignment: CDR1 SGHDT and CDR2 YYEEEE. CDR3 length: 14 amino acids. The germline V and J ends were trimmed by 4 bases and 4 bases, with 14 bases remaining between them. The variable domain in full, with the rest retrieved from reference TRBV5-6 and TRBJ1-2, is DAGVTQSPTHLIKTRGQQVTLRCSPKSGHDTVSWYQQALGQGPQFIFQYYEEEERQRGNFPDRFSGHQFPNYSSELNVNALLLGDSALYLCASSLGHPFYGYTFGSGTRLTVV.

V and J are TRBV11-2 and TRBJ1-4; 9 bases are a match to TRBD1. The CDR3 loop spans 16 amino acids. V shed 1 base, J shed 8 bases, and the junction held 8 bases outside the gene matches. Germline V gives CDR1 SGHAT, CDR2 FQNNGV. The chain's CDR3 is CASSLGGTGNEEKLFF. The CDR3 coding sequence is TGTGCCAGCAGCTTAGGGGGGACAGGGAACGAAGAAAAACTGTTTTTT.

The genes are TRBV10-1 and TRBJ2-3; TRBD2 agrees at 13 bases. V gave up 4 bases and J gave up 4 bases; unmatched junction bases: 2. The CDR3 is 15 amino acids. The germline V gene encodes CDR1 WNHNN and CDR2 SYGVQD (reference sequence). CDR3: CASSGGLAGSDTQYF. DNA for the CDR3: TGCGCCAGCAGTGGGGGACTAGCGGGGTCAGATACGCAGTATTTT.

The chain uses TRBV6-4 and TRBJ1-6, with D possibly matching TRBD1 (5 bases). This CDR3 region has 14 residues. From germline, CDR1 is MRHNA and CDR2 SNTAGT. Trimming took 4 bases from V and 5 from J, leaving 9 bases between them. As DNA, the CDR3 is TGTGCCAGCAGTGTAGGAGGGGATAATTCACCCCTCCACTTT. Translation gives CASSVGGDNSPLHF.